This T cell receptor beta chain was sequenced for a study of T cells in Graves' hyperthyroidism and ophthalmopathy. Germline-derived CDR1 and CDR2 are SGHRS and YFSETQ. J was trimmed by 7 bases and V by 0 bases; bases with no gene match: 9. The CDR3 sequence is 16 residues long. What was amplified from RNA transcripts were TCR beta CDR3 regions. A first-round RT-PCR of the TCR CDR3 used the HTBI primer set. One entry per CDR3 protein results from TCRdb running MiXCR on the multiplex PCR reads. Of around 190,000 distinct CDR3 sequences in the sample, about 17% were seen once. In this sample, this clonotype turned up many times.

This sequence was found in a woman aged 45-65 years with Graves' hyperthyroidism. The V gene is TRBV5-1, the J gene TRBJ2-1; TRBD2 agrees at 8 bases. Source material: blood. CDR3 region: CASSLEGGRIRNEQFF. In DNA, the CDR3 is TGCGCCAGCAGCTTGGAAGGCGGGAGGATCAGAAATGAGCAGTTCTTC.